The entry below gives a single T cell receptor beta chain sequence along with its context. The sample is drawn from a study of T cell changes during pregnancy in multiple sclerosis. The data were produced by immunoSEQ multiplex PCR, yet TCRdb's version contains in-frame clones alone and is incomplete. Here the sample spans 30,000 to 35,000 clones, approximately 90% being singletons. The clonotype originates from a female donor with multiple sclerosis, enrolled in a pregnancy study. The source was CD8+ T cells from peripheral blood mononuclear cells, collected before pregnancy.

CDR3 in amino acids: CASSSPEGRGYSPLHF. The CDR3 coding sequence is TGTGCCAGCAGCTCTCCAGAGGGCAGGGGATACTCACCCCTCCACTTT. The chain joins TRBV7-9 to TRBJ1-6; D perhaps matches TRBD1 (6 bases). Germline V gene data show CDR1 as SEHNR and CDR2 as FQNEAQ (reference sequence). The CDR3 length is 16 residues. Trimming pared 4 bases from V and 10 bases from J, leaving 20 bases between.